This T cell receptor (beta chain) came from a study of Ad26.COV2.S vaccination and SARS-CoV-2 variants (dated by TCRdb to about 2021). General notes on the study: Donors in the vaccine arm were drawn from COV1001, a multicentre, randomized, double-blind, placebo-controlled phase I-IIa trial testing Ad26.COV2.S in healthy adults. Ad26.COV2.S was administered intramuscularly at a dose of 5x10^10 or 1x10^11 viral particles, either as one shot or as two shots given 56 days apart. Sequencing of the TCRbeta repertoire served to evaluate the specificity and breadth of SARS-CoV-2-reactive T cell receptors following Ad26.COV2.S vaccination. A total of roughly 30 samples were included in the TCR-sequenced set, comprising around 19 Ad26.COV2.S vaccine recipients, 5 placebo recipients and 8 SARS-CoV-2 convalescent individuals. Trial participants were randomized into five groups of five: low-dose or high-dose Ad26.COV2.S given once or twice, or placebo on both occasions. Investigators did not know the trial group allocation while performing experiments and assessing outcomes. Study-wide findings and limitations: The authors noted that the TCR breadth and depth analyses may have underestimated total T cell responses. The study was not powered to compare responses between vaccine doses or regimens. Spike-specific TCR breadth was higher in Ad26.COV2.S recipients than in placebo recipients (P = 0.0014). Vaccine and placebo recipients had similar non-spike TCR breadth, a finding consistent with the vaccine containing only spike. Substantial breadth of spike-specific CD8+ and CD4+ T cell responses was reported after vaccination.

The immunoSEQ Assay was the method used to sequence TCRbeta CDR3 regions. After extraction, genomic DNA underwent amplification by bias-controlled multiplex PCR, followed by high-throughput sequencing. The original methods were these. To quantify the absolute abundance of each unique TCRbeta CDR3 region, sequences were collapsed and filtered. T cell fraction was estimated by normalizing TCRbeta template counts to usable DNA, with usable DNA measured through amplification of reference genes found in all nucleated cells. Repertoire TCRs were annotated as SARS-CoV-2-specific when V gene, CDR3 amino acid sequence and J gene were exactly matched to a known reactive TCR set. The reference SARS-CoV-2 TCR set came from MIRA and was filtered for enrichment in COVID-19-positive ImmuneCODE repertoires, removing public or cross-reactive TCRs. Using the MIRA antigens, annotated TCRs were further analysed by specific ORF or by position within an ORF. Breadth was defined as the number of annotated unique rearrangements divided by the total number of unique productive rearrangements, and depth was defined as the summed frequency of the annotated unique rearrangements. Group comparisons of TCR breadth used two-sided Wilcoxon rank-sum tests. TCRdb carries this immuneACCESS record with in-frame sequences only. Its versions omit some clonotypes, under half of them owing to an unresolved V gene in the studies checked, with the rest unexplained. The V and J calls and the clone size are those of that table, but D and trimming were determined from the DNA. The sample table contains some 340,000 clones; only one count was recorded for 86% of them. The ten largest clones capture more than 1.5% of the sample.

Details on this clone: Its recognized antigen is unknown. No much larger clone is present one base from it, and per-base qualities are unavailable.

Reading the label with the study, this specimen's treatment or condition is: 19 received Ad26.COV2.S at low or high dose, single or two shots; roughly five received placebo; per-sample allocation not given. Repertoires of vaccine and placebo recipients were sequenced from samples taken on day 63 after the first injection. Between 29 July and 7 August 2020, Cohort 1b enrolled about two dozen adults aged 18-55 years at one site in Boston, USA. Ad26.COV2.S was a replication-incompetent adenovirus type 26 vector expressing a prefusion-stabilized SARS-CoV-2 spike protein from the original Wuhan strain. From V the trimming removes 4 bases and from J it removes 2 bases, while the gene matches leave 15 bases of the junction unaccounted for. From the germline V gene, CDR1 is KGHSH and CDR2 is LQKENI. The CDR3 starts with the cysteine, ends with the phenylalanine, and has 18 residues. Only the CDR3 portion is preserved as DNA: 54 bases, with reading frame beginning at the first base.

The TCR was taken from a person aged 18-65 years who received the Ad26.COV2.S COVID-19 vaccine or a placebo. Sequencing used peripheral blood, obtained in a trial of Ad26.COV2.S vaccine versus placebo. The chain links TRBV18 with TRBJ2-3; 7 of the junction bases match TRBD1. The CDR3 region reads CASSHGIRTGPYTDTQYF. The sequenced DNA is TGTGCCAGCTCACACGGGATTCGGACAGGACCCTACACAGATACGCAGTATTTT.